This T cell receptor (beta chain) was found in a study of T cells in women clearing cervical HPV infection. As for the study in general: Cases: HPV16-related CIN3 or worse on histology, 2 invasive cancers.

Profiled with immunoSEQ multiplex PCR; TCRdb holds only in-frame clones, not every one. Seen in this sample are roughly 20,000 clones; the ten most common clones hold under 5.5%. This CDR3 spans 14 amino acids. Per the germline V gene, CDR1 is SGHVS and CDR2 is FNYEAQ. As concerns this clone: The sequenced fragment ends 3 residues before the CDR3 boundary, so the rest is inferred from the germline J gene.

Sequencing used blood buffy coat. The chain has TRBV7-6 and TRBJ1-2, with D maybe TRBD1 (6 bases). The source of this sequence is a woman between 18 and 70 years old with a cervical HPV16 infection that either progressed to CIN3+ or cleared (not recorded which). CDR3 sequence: CASRVGQSTDTYTF. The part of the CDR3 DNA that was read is TGTGCCAGCAGGGTCGGACAGAGCACAGATACC. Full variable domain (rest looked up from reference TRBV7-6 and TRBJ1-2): GAGVSQSPRYKVTKRGQDVALRCDPISGHVSLYWYRQALGQGPEFLTYFNYEAQQDKSGLPNDRFSAERPEGSISTLTIQRTEQRDSAMYRCASRVGQSTDTYTFGSGTRLTVV.